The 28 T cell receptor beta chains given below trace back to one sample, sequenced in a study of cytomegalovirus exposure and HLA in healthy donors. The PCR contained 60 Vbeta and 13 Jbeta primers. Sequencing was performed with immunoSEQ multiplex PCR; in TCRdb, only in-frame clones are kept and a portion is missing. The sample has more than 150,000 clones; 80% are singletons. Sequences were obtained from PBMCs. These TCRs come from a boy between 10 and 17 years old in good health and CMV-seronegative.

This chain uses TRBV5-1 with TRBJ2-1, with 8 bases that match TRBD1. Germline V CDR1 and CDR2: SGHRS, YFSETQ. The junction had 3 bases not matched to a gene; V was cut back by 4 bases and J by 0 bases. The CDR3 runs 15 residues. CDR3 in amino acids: CASSPGTGSYNEQFF. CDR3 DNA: TGCGCCAGCAGCCCCGGGACAGGCTCCTACAATGAGCAGTTCTTC. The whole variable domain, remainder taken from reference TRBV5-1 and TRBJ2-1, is KAGVTQTPRYLIKTRGQQVTLSCSPISGHRSVSWYQQTPGQGLQFLFEYFSETQRNKGNFPGRFSGRQFSNSRSEMNVSTLELGDSALYLCASSPGTGSYNEQFFGPGTRLTVL.

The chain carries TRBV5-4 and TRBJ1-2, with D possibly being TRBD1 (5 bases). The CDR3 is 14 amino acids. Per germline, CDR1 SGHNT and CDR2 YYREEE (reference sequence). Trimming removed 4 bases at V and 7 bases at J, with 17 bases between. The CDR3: CASSKNAVGGGYTF. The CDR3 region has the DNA TGTGCCAGCAGCAAAAACGCAGTGGGGGGTGGCTACACCTTC.

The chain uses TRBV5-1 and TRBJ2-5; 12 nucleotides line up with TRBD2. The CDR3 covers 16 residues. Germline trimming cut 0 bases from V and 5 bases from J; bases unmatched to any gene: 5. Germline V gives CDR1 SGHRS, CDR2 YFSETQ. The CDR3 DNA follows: TGCGCCAGCAGCTTGGGACTAGCGGGGGCCCGGGAGACCCAGTACTTC. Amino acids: CASSLGLAGARETQYF. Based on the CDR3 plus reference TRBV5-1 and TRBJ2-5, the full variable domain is KAGVTQTPRYLIKTRGQQVTLSCSPISGHRSVSWYQQTPGQGLQFLFEYFSETQRNKGNFPGRFSGRQFSNSRSEMNVSTLELGDSALYLCASSLGLAGARETQYFGPGTRLLVL.

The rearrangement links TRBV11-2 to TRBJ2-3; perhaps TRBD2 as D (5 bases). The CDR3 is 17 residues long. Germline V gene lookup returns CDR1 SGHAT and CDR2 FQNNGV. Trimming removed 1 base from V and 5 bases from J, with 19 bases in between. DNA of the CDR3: TGTGCCAGCAGCTTAGCCCCGAATCCGAGGGCCTTAGATACGCAGTATTTT. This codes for CASSLAPNPRALDTQYF.

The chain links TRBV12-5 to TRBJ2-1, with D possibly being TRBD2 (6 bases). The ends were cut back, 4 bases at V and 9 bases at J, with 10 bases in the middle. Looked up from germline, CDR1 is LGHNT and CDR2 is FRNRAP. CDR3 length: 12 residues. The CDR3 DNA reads TGTGCTAGTGGTTCGGGGGACTTTGAGCAGTTCTTC. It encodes CASGSGDFEQFF.

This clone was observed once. The CDR3 DNA follows: TGTGCCATCAGTGACGTCCGGGACAGGGCATACAATGAGCAGTTCTTC. This encodes CAISDVRDRAYNEQFF. The chain links TRBV10-3 to TRBJ2-1, with TRBD1 matching 9 bases. The J segment lost 4 bases and the V segment lost 3 bases, leaving 7 bases of the junction unmatched. Per the germline V gene, CDR1 is ENHRY and CDR2 is SYGVKD. The CDR3 has 16 amino acids.

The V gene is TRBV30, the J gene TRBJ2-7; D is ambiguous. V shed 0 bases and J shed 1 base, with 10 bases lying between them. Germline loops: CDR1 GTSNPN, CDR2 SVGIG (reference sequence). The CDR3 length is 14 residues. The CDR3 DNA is TGTGCCTGGAGTGTAATCAGTCTTTCCTACGAGCAGTACTTC. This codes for CAWSVISLSYEQYF.

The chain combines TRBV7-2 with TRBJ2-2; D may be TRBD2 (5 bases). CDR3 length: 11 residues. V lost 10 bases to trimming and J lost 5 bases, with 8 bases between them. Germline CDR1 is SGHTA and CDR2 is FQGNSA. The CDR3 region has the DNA TGTGCCACCGGGGTGACCGGGGAGCTGTTTTTT. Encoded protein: CATGVTGELFF. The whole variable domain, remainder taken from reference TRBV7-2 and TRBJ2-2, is GAGVSQSPSNKVTEKGKDVELRCDPISGHTALYWYRQSLGQGLEFLIYFQGNSAPDKSGLPSDRFSAERTGGSVSTLTIQRTQQEDSAVYLCATGVTGELFFGEGSRLTVL.

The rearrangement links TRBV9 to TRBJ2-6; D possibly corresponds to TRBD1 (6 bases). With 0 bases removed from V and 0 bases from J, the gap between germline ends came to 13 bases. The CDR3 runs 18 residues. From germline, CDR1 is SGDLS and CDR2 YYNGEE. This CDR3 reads CASSVGVTGFSGANVLTF. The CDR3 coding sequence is TGTGCCAGCAGCGTAGGGGTGACAGGCTTCTCTGGGGCCAACGTCCTGACTTTC.

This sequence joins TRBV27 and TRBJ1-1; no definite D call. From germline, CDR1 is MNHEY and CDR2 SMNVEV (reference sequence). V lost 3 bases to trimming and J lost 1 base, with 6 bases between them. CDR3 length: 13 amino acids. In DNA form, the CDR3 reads TGTGCCAGCAGTTTTACAGCGAACACTGAAGCTTTCTTT. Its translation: CASSFTANTEAFF.

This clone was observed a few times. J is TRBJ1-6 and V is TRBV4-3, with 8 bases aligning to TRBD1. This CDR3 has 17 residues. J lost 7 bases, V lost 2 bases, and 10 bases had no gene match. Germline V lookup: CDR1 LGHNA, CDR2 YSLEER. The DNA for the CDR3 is TGCGCCAGCAGCCAAACCCCGACAGGGGAGAGGAATTCACCCCTCCACTTT. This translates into CASSQTPTGERNSPLHF.

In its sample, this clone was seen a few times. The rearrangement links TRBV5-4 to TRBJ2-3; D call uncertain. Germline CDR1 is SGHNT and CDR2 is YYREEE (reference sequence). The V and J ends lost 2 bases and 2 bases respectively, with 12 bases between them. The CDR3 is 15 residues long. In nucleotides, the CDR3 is TGTGCCAGCAGCTTTCTTACAGTCTTCACAGATACGCAGTATTTT. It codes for CASSFLTVFTDTQYF.

The CDR3 here is CASSTRTRGGETQYF. CDR3 in DNA: TGTGCCAGCAGCACCAGGACCAGGGGAGGGGAGACCCAGTACTTC. The genes are TRBV6-5 and TRBJ2-5; D is possibly TRBD2 (7 bases). The CDR3 loop spans 15 amino acids. CDR1 is MNHEY, CDR2 SVGAGI, per germline. The V end lost 6 bases, the J end lost 5 bases, and 19 bases lay between the germline ends.

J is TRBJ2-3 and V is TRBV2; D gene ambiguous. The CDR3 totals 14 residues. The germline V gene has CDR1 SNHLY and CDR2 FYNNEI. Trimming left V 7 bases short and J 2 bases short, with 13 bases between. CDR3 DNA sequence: TGTGCCAGCACTCTTCGTGGCCTCACAGATACGCAGTATTTT. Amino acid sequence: CASTLRGLTDTQYF.

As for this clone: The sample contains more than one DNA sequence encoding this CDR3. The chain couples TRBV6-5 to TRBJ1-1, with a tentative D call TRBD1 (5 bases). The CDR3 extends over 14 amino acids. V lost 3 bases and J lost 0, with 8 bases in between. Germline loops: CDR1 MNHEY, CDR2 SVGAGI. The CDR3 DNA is TGTGCCAGCAGTTATGGGGGGGTGAACACTGAAGCTTTCTTT. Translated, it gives CASSYGGVNTEAFF.

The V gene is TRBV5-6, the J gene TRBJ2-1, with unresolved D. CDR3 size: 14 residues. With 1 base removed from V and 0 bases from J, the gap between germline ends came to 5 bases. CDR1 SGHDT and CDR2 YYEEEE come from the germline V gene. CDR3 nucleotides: TGTGCCAGCAGCTTGCCAGACTCCTACAATGAGCAGTTCTTC. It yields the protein CASSLPDSYNEQFF.

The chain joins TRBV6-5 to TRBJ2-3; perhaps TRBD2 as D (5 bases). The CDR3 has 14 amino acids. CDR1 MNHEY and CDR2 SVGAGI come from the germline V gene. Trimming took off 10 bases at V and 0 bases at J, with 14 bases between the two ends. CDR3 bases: TGTGCCACAGGACGGGGAGCTAGCACAGATACGCAGTATTTT. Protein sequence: CATGRGASTDTQYF.

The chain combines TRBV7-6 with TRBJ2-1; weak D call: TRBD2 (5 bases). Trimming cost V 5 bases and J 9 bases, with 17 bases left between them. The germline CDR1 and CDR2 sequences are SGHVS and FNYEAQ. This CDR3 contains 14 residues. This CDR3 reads CASSPVRGSSEQFF. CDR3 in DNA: TGTGCCAGCAGCCCTGTCCGGGGAAGCAGTGAGCAGTTCTTC.

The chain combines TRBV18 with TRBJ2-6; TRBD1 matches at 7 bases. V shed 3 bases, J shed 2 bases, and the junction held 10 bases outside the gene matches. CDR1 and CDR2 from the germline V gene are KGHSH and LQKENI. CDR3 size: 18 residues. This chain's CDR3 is CASSPRIQDRAGANVLTF. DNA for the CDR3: TGTGCCAGCTCACCTCGAATACAAGACAGGGCTGGGGCCAACGTCCTGACTTTC.

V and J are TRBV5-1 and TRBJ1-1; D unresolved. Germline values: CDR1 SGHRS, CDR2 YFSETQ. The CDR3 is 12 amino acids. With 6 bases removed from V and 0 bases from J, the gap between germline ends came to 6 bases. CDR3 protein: CASKLVNTEAFF. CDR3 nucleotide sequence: TGCGCCAGCAAACTGGTGAACACTGAAGCTTTCTTT.

The CDR3 loop is CASSVGLGLAVTDTQYF. CDR3 nucleotides: TGTGCCAGCAGCGTAGGCCTGGGACTAGCGGTAACAGATACGCAGTATTTT. This sequence joins TRBV9 and TRBJ2-3, with 11 nucleotides matching TRBD2. The length of the CDR3 is 17 residues. CDR1 and CDR2 from the germline V gene are SGDLS and YYNGEE. J lost 3 bases, V lost 0 bases, and 6 bases had no gene match.

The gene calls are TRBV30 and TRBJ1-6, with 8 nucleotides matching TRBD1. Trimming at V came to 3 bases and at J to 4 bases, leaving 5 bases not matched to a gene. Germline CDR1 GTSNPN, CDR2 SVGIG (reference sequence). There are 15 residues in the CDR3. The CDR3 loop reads CAWRLWDRYNSPLHF. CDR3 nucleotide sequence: TGTGCCTGGAGGCTTTGGGACAGGTATAATTCACCCCTCCACTTT.

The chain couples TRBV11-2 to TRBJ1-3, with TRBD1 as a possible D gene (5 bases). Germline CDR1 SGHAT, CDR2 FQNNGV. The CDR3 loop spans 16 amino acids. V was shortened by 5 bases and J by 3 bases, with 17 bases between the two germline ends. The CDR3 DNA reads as TGTGCCAGCAGCCGCCACACAGGAGCGGGTGGAAACACCATATATTTT. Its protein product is CASSRHTGAGGNTIYF.

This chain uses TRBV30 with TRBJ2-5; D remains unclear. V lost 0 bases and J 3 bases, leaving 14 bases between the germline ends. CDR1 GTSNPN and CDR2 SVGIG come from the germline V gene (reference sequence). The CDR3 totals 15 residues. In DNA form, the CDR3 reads TGTGCCTGGAGTGTGGTCAGTACCGTCGAAGAGACCCAGTACTTC. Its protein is CAWSVVSTVEETQYF.

The CDR3 reads CASSPGWANTEAFF. The CDR3 DNA sequence: TGCGCCAGCAGCCCGGGGTGGGCGAACACTGAAGCTTTCTTT. The chain employs TRBV5-1 and TRBJ1-1; no clear D. Per the germline V gene, CDR1 is SGHRS and CDR2 is YFSETQ. Trimming removed 4 bases at V and 1 base at J, with 11 bases between. This CDR3 comprises 14 residues.

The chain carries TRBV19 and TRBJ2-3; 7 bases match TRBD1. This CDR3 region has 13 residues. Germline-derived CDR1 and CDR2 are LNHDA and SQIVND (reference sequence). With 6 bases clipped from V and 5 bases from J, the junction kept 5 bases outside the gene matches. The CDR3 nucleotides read TGTGCCAGTAGGGACAGGCTTGGAGATACGCAGTATTTT. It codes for CASRDRLGDTQYF.

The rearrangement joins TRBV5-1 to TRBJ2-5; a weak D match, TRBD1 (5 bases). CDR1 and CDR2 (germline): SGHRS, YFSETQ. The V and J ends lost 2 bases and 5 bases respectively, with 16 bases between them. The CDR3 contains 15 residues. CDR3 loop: CASSFRGSTAETQYF. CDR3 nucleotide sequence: TGCGCCAGCAGCTTTAGGGGCTCAACAGCGGAGACCCAGTACTTC. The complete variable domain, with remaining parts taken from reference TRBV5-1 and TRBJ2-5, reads KAGVTQTPRYLIKTRGQQVTLSCSPISGHRSVSWYQQTPGQGLQFLFEYFSETQRNKGNFPGRFSGRQFSNSRSEMNVSTLELGDSALYLCASSFRGSTAETQYFGPGTRLLVL.

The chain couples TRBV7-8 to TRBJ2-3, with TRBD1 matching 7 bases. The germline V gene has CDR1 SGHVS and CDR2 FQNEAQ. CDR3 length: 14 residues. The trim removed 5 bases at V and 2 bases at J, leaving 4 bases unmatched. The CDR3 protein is CASSLGTATDTQYF. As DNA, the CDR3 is TGTGCCAGCAGCCTCGGGACAGCCACAGATACGCAGTATTTT.